Each of the 13 T cell receptor beta chains below was sequenced from the same sample in a study of blood T cell repertoires in COVID-19. Clones were read by immunoSEQ multiplex PCR, and TCRdb kept only the in-frame ones, dropping some. Counted here are some 49,000 clones, more than 85% occurring once; the ten biggest clones make up 5.5% to 8%. The material sequenced was peripheral blood. These receptors were obtained from a man aged 50 to 60 with active COVID-19.

The CDR3 DNA sequence: TGTGCCAGCAGCTCCGGCTCTCGGAGCAATGAGCAGTTCTTC. Its protein is CASSSGSRSNEQFF. The J gene is TRBJ2-1, the V gene TRBV5-4; D unresolved. Looked up from germline, CDR1 is SGHNT and CDR2 is YYREEE (reference sequence). With 3 bases removed from V and 6 bases from J, the gap between germline ends came to 13 bases. The CDR3 covers 14 residues.

The J gene is TRBJ1-1, the V gene TRBV5-5; no clear D. The V and J ends lost 5 bases and 3 bases respectively, with 17 bases between them. Germline-derived CDR1 and CDR2 are SGHKS and YYEKEE (reference sequence). The CDR3 sequence is 15 residues long. The CDR3 DNA follows: TGTGCCAGCAGTCGACTTCCGCGGGGAGACACTGAAGCTTTCTTT. Its protein is CASSRLPRGDTEAFF.

Here the CDR3 DNA reads TGTGCCAGCAGAAAAGGACAGGGTAGCTCCTATAATTCACCCCTCCACTTT. Translating it yields CASRKGQGSSYNSPLHF. The J gene is TRBJ1-6, the V gene TRBV7-8; 8 bases are shared with TRBD1. Germline V lookup: CDR1 SGHVS, CDR2 FQNEAQ. V shed 6 bases and J 0 bases; nucleotides not matched to a gene: 7. The CDR3 consists of 17 residues.

The chain carries TRBV4-2 and TRBJ2-7; D may be TRBD1 (6 bases). Trimming left V 1 base short and J 2 bases short, with 15 bases between. The germline V gene has CDR1 LGHNA and CDR2 YNFKEQ. The CDR3 runs to 16 residues. The CDR3, as DNA: TGTGCCAGCAGCCAAGTCTTTTCGGGACACACCTACGAGCAGTACTTC. It encodes CASSQVFSGHTYEQYF.

For the CDR3, the DNA is TGTGCCAGCTCACCTACAGGGGGCGCGAGCACAGATACGCAGTATTTT. Residues: CASSPTGGASTDTQYF. This chain connects TRBV18 to TRBJ2-3; 9 nucleotides match TRBD1. The J segment lost 0 bases and the V segment lost 3 bases, leaving 4 bases of the junction unmatched. Germline CDR1 is KGHSH and CDR2 is LQKENI. CDR3 length: 16 residues.

CDR3 DNA: TGTGCCAGCAGCCTCAGACTGGATACGCAGTATTTT. Translated, it gives CASSLRLDTQYF. The chain uses TRBV9 and TRBJ2-3, with D hard to call. Trimming removed 4 bases at V and 6 bases at J, with 9 bases between. Germline V lookup: CDR1 SGDLS, CDR2 YYNGEE. The CDR3 is 12 residues long.

The chain has TRBV5-4 and TRBJ2-1; 10 bases map to TRBD2. The V gene end was trimmed by 1 base and the J gene end by 8 bases; junction bases not matched to a gene: 12. In germline, CDR1 is SGHNT, CDR2 YYREEE (reference sequence). The CDR3 sequence is 17 residues long. The CDR3 sequence: CASSLRRRTSGGDEQFF. The CDR3, as DNA: TGTGCCAGCAGCTTGCGCCGCCGGACTAGCGGTGGGGATGAGCAGTTCTTC.

The chain carries TRBV5-4 and TRBJ2-7; D gene uncertain. The CDR3 spans 13 residues. The V end lost 3 bases, the J end lost 6 bases, and 13 bases lay between the germline ends. Germline assignment: CDR1 SGHNT and CDR2 YYREEE (reference sequence). The chain's CDR3 is CASSSRSSVEQYF. The CDR3 region has the DNA TGTGCCAGCAGCTCGAGATCGAGCGTCGAGCAGTACTTC. Using reference TRBV5-4 and TRBJ2-7 for the parts outside the CDR3, the full variable domain is ETGVTQSPTHLIKTRGQQVTLRCSSQSGHNTVSWYQQALGQGPQFIFQYYREEENGRGNFPPRFSGLQFPNYSSELNVNALELDDSALYLCASSSRSSVEQYFGPGTRLTVT.

This clone was seen once. This chain connects TRBV2 to TRBJ1-3; 7 bases line up with TRBD1. With 6 bases clipped from V and 3 bases from J, the junction kept 2 bases outside the gene matches. Germline V lookup: CDR1 SNHLY, CDR2 FYNNEI. The CDR3 spans 13 residues. The CDR3 DNA is TGTGCCAGCAGGGGGGACAGTGGAAACACCATATATTTT. Its translation is CASRGDSGNTIYF.

Regarding this clone: This CDR3 fails to terminate in the conserved phenylalanine or tryptophan, so it likely reflects a read error. The DNA is omitted, as the CDR3 cannot be located on it reliably, and the CDR3 follows TCRdb's listing. The rearrangement joins TRBV12-3 or TRBV12-4 to TRBJ2-7; TRBD2 is taken as the D call from the table, unchecked against the DNA. The length of the CDR3 is 11 amino acids, counting both ends. CDR3 in amino acids: CASSGRVHFLS.

The chain has TRBV3-1 (or the pseudogene TRBV3-2) and TRBJ2-2; D remains unclear. Germline CDR1 LGHDT, CDR2 YNNKEL (reference sequence). The CDR3 extends over 14 amino acids. Trimming shortened V by 7 bases and J by 1 base, and 10 bases separated the two germline ends. In DNA form, the CDR3 reads TGTGCCAGCATTGGATCAGGGAACACCGGGGAGCTGTTTTTT. Residues: CASIGSGNTGELFF.

The chain couples TRBV18 to TRBJ2-7, with D possibly matching TRBD1 (5 bases). The CDR3 has 14 amino acids. Trimming cost V 3 bases and J 2 bases, with 11 bases left between them. The V gene's germline CDR1 is KGHSH and CDR2 LQKENI. The CDR3 spells CASSPSPTAYEQYF. Written as DNA, the CDR3 is TGTGCCAGCTCACCCTCCCCGACAGCCTACGAGCAGTACTTC. Full variable domain (missing parts from reference TRBV18 and TRBJ2-7): NAGVMQNPRHLVRRRGQEARLRCSPMKGHSHVYWYRQLPEEGLKFMVYLQKENIIDESGMPKERFSAEFPKEGPSILRIQQVVRGDSAAYFCASSPSPTAYEQYFGPGTRLTVT.

This clone was seen a few times. V and J are TRBV5-3 and TRBJ2-7, with TRBD1 matching over 10 bases. TRBV5-3 counts as an open reading frame of uncertain function. The CDR3 loop spans 14 amino acids. The CDR3 reads CRIEGTGVFYEQYF. CDR3 nucleotide sequence: TGTCGGATAGAAGGGACAGGGGTGTTCTACGAGCAGTACTTC.